These 12 T cell receptor beta chains were all obtained from the same sample, sequenced in a study of blood T cell repertoires in COVID-19. The data were produced by immunoSEQ multiplex PCR, yet TCRdb's version contains in-frame clones alone and is incomplete. Altogether about 200,000 clones are present, approximately 90% being singletons, with the ten largest covering less than 1.5%. Sequenced sample: PBMCs or T cells enriched from blood (not recorded which). The receptor set was obtained from a young man who had recovered from COVID-19.

The chain recombines TRBV4-1 with TRBJ1-5, with D perhaps matching TRBD1 (5 bases). This CDR3 region has 16 residues. V lost 4 bases to trimming and J lost 4 bases, with 17 bases between them. Germline V gene data show CDR1 as MGHRA and CDR2 as YSYEKL. The CDR3 sequence: CASSRAAGGVNQPQHF. In nucleotides, the CDR3 is TGCGCCAGCAGCCGAGCCGCGGGGGGTGTAAATCAGCCCCAGCATTTT.

The V call is TRBV12-5, the J call TRBJ2-5; 8 positions match TRBD1. V shed 6 bases, J shed 5 bases, and the junction held 20 bases outside the gene matches. Germline V gene lookup returns CDR1 LGHNT and CDR2 FRNRAP. CDR3 length: 18 residues. CDR3 nucleotides: TGTGCTAGTGGCCCCCGGGGGAACCGGGACAGGTGCTGGGAGACCCAGTACTTC. It translates to CASGPRGNRDRCWETQYF.

This chain joins TRBV10-2 and TRBJ2-7, with D possibly TRBD2 on 5 matching bases. The V end lost 7 bases, the J end lost 3 bases, and 10 bases lay between the germline ends. CDR3 length: 12 residues. Germline values: CDR1 WSHSY, CDR2 SAAADI. In DNA, the CDR3 is TGCGCCAGCAAGGGTACTAGCTACGAGCAGTACTTC. Its translation: CASKGTSYEQYF.

The chain carries TRBV5-1 and TRBJ2-3; 11 bases line up with TRBD2. The CDR3 has 14 amino acids. Germline V CDR1 and CDR2: SGHRS, YFSETQ. The V gene end was trimmed by 6 bases and the J gene end by 1 base; junction bases not matched to a gene: 1. CDR3 residues: CASKTSGGTDTQYF. For the CDR3, the DNA is TGCGCCAGCAAGACTAGCGGGGGCACAGATACGCAGTATTTT.

This rearrangement joins TRBV4-2 to TRBJ1-5; weak D call: TRBD1 (6 bases). V shed 0 bases and J shed 7 bases, with 10 bases lying between them. Germline assignment: CDR1 LGHNA and CDR2 YNFKEQ. CDR3 length: 14 residues. The CDR3 loop reads CASSQETQGQPQHF. Here the CDR3 DNA reads TGTGCCAGCAGCCAAGAGACCCAGGGGCAGCCCCAGCATTTT.

This chain links TRBV5-5 with TRBJ1-5; D is perhaps TRBD1 (6 bases). Trimming removed 3 bases at V and 0 bases at J, with 10 bases between. The CDR3 spans 15 residues. Germline CDR1 is SGHKS and CDR2 is YYEKEE (reference sequence). CDR3 amino acids: CASSYTGLSNQPQHF. The DNA for the CDR3 is TGTGCCAGCAGCTATACAGGGCTTAGCAATCAGCCCCAGCATTTT.

The chain uses TRBV12-3 or TRBV12-4 and TRBJ1-4, with D unclear. The CDR3 spans 11 residues. Trimming took 3 bases from V and 7 from J, leaving 3 bases between them. The CDR3 region is CASSFGEKLFF. The CDR3 DNA reads TGTGCCAGCAGTTTCGGTGAAAAACTGTTTTTT.

CDR3 sequence reads: CASSLRTSGSTGELFF. The CDR3 DNA sequence: TGCGCCAGCAGCTTACGGACTAGCGGGAGCACCGGGGAGCTGTTTTTT. The chain links TRBV5-1 to TRBJ2-2; 13 bases map to TRBD2. This CDR3 region has 16 residues. Germline values: CDR1 SGHRS, CDR2 YFSETQ. Germline trimming cut 2 bases from V and 4 bases from J; bases unmatched to any gene: 2.

The V gene is TRBV24-1, the J gene TRBJ1-1; a weak D match, TRBD1 (5 bases). CDR1 is KGHDR, CDR2 SFDVKD, per germline. Trimming removed 7 bases from V and 0 bases from J, with 14 bases in between. The CDR3 consists of 15 residues. The CDR3 reads CATRPGDKMNTEAFF. CDR3 coding DNA: TGTGCCACCAGGCCGGGGGATAAGATGAACACTGAAGCTTTCTTT.

V gene TRBV19 combines with J gene TRBJ1-5; possible D gene TRBD1, 6 bases. The germline V gene has CDR1 LNHDA and CDR2 SQIVND (reference sequence). The CDR3 extends over 16 amino acids. V lost 9 bases and J 0 bases, leaving 18 bases between the germline ends. The DNA of the CDR3 is TGTGCCAGCAACGGGCCCCGGGACATTAGCAATCAGCCCCAGCATTTT. The encoded protein is CASNGPRDISNQPQHF.

The gene calls are TRBV2 and TRBJ2-5; tentatively, D is TRBD1 (6 bases). There are 15 residues in the CDR3. V dropped 4 bases and J dropped 4 bases, with 16 bases sitting between them. CDR1 is SNHLY, CDR2 FYNNEI, per germline. The CDR3 loop is CASSVEQGTGETQYF. As DNA, the CDR3 is TGTGCCAGCAGTGTGGAACAGGGCACTGGAGAGACCCAGTACTTC.

The J gene is TRBJ1-2, the V gene TRBV5-6; no reliable D call. Between the trimmed V and J ends, which lost 0 bases and 7 bases, there was a span of 13 bases. The CDR3 contains 14 residues. Germline V gene sequence: CDR1 SGHDT, CDR2 YYEEEE. CDR3 amino acids: CASSLVIFQFGYTF. The DNA for the CDR3 is TGTGCCAGCAGCTTGGTTATTTTTCAGTTTGGCTACACCTTC. The full variable domain, rest sourced from reference TRBV5-6 and TRBJ1-2, is DAGVTQSPTHLIKTRGQQVTLRCSPKSGHDTVSWYQQALGQGPQFIFQYYEEEERQRGNFPDRFSGHQFPNYSSELNVNALLLGDSALYLCASSLVIFQFGYTFGSGTRLTVV.